This TCR beta chain is from a study of cytomegalovirus exposure and HLA in healthy donors. The PCR contained 60 Vbeta and 13 Jbeta primers. Sequencing was performed with immunoSEQ multiplex PCR; in TCRdb, only in-frame clones are kept and a portion is missing. The table records 65,000 to 85,000 clones, roughly 70% of them present only once. This CDR3 has 17 amino acids. V was clipped by 4 bases and J by 2 bases; unmatched bases: 7. Germline assignment: CDR1 SEHNR and CDR2 FQNEAQ (reference sequence). The genes are TRBV7-9 and TRBJ2-3; 12 bases agree with TRBD2. The sequence was collected from a man in his sixties in good health and CMV-seropositive. Material: PBMCs. The CDR3 spells CASSSGTSGFHTDTQYF. The CDR3 bases are TGTGCCAGCAGCTCCGGGACTAGCGGGTTCCACACAGATACGCAGTATTTT. Full variable domain (outside the CDR3, taken from reference TRBV7-9 and TRBJ2-3): DTGVSQNPRHKITKRGQNVTFRCDPISEHNRLYWYRQTLGQGPEFLTYFQNEAQLEKSRLLSDRFSAERPKGSFSTLEIQRTEQGDSAMYLCASSSGTSGFHTDTQYFGPGTRLTVL.